This paragraph covers one T cell receptor (beta chain) sequence. J was trimmed by 2 bases and V by 5 bases; bases with no gene match: 6. CDR3 length: 14 residues. The germline V gene encodes CDR1 SEHNR and CDR2 FQNEAQ (reference sequence). The entry originates in a study of blood T cell repertoires in COVID-19. TCRdb's table, derived via immunoSEQ multiplex PCR, lists solely in-frame clones and lacks some. Seen here are some 460,000 clones, approximately 90% observed once, and the top ten hold 4.3%. This TCR derives from a woman aged 25 to 39 with acute or convalescent COVID-19. The rearrangement links TRBV7-9 to TRBJ2-7; 7 positions agree with TRBD1. Sequencing input: peripheral blood. The chain's CDR3 is CASSPGQNPYEQYF. The CDR3 DNA reads as TGTGCCAGCAGCCCGGGACAGAATCCCTACGAGCAGTACTTC.